Reported below is one T cell receptor (beta chain). Its target is unknown. These data come from a study of T cell responses to AZD1222 COVID-19 vaccine. Study-level results: Baseline seropositives among AZD1222 recipients totaled only six.

This CDR3 spans 14 amino acids. Germline V gives CDR1 SEHNR, CDR2 FQNEAQ (reference sequence). V was shortened by 4 bases and J by 4 bases, with 13 bases between the two germline ends. Repertoires were generated with immunoSEQ multiplex PCR, while TCRdb's copy carries only in-frame clones and drops some. The sample has around 94,000 clones, less than 90% seen once. The chain carries TRBV7-9 and TRBJ1-1; TRBD1 is a possible D gene (6 bases). The receptor's source is an adult in good health. The sample was peripheral blood, taken on day 0 of AZD1222 vaccination. The CDR3: CASSSQEGGTEAFF. In DNA, the CDR3 is TGTGCCAGCAGCTCCCAAGAGGGGGGCACTGAAGCTTTCTTT.